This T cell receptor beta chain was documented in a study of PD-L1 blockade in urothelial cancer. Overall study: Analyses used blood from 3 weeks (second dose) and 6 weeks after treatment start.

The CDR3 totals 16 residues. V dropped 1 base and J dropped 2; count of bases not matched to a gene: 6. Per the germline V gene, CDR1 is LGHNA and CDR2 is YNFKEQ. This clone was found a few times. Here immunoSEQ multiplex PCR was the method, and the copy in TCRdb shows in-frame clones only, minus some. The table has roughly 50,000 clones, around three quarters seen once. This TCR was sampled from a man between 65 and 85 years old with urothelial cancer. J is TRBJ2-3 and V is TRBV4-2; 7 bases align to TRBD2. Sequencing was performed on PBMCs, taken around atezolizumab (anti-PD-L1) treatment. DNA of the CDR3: TGTGCCAGCAGCCAAGGGGCCCTAGCGGACACAGATACGCAGTATTTT. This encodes CASSQGALADTDTQYF.